These 26 T cell receptor beta chains came from one sample sequenced in a study of response to subunit inactivated influenza vaccine. TCRdb redid the calling of the RT-PCR reads with MiXCR, one entry per CDR3 protein. This table holds roughly 460,000 distinct CDR3 sequences, 9.5% to 13% found once. The sample consisted of PBMCs from blood, taken about 40 days after vaccination. These receptors came from a man between 45 and 60 years old who received an inactivated influenza vaccine.

This clonotype was seen a few times. The DNA of the CDR3 is TGCAGTGCTAGAGATCGCCTAGCGGGAGGGCCATCCGGGGAGCTGTTTTTT. As protein: CSARDRLAGGPSGELFF. The chain recombines TRBV20-1 with TRBJ2-2, with 12 bases lining up with TRBD2. CDR3 length: 17 residues. Trimming removed 0 bases from V and 6 bases from J; junction bases left unmatched: 8. Germline CDR1 is DFQATT and CDR2 is SNEGSKA (reference sequence).

The V gene is TRBV6-1, the J gene TRBJ1-5; a weak D match, TRBD1 (6 bases). There are 15 residues in the CDR3. Per germline, CDR1 MNHNS and CDR2 SASEGT. V gave up 8 bases and J gave up 2 bases, with 16 bases separating them. CDR3 sequence reads: CASAVSTGGNQPQHF. CDR3 nucleotides: TGTGCCAGCGCGGTTTCGACAGGCGGCAATCAGCCCCAGCATTTT.

This clonotype was counted at least ten times. This chain uses TRBV15 with TRBJ2-7, with TRBD1 identical over 10 bases. CDR1 is LNHNV, CDR2 YYDKDF, per germline (reference sequence). Trimming at V came to 4 bases and at J to 3 bases, leaving 9 bases not matched to a gene. The CDR3 loop spans 16 amino acids. The CDR3 sequence: CATSIFAGTGVYEQYF. DNA of the CDR3: TGTGCCACCAGCATTTTTGCCGGGACAGGGGTCTACGAGCAGTACTTC.

This clonotype has at least ten counts. The chain recombines TRBV29-1 with TRBJ2-7; D is possibly TRBD2 (5 bases). The germline gives CDR1 SQVTM, CDR2 ANQGSEA. V gave up 7 bases and J gave up 2 bases, with 12 bases separating them. CDR3 length: 12 residues. This CDR3 reads CSAKLGTYEQYF. The CDR3 DNA is TGCAGCGCCAAGCTCGGGACCTACGAGCAGTACTTC.

This chain links TRBV7-9 with TRBJ2-1, with D perhaps TRBD2 (6 bases). This CDR3 spans 16 amino acids. Per the germline V gene, CDR1 is SEHNR and CDR2 is FQNEAQ (reference sequence). Trimming left V 6 bases short and J 3 bases short, with 18 bases between. This chain's CDR3 is CASRGPPGLRYNEQFF. The CDR3, as DNA: TGTGCCAGCAGGGGCCCTCCGGGACTCCGCTACAATGAGCAGTTCTTC.

On this clonotype itself: Relative to the germline gene, one junction end is altered; a read error may explain this. The gene calls are TRBV27 and TRBJ1-1, with no clear D. The CDR3 extends over 15 amino acids. Germline V gives CDR1 MNHEY, CDR2 SMNVEV (reference sequence). CDR3 residues: CASSPRGFMNNEAFF. The CDR3 DNA is TGTGCCAGCAGTCCACGTGGGTTCATGAACAATGAAGCTTTCTTT.

This rearrangement joins TRBV28 to TRBJ2-3; 9 bases map to TRBD1. The length of the CDR3 is 16 residues. The germline V gene has CDR1 MDHEN and CDR2 SYDVKM. The V segment lost 1 base and the J segment 2 bases; nucleotides outside the gene matches: 4. In DNA, the CDR3 is TGTGCCAGCAGTTTATCGGGACAGGGAGACACAGATACGCAGTATTTT. As protein: CASSLSGQGDTDTQYF.

This clonotype was counted at least ten times. The V and J genes are TRBV29-1 and TRBJ2-3, with 8 positions matching TRBD2. The CDR3 is made up of 13 amino acids. Trimming took 5 bases from V and 3 from J; bases not matched to a gene: 4. Looked up from germline, CDR1 is SQVTM and CDR2 is ANQGSEA. CDR3 in DNA: TGCAGCGTTCTTGCTAGCGGGACAGATACGCAGTATTTT. It translates to CSVLASGTDTQYF.

J is TRBJ2-1 and V is TRBV5-1; D not resolved. Per germline, CDR1 SGHRS and CDR2 YFSETQ. This CDR3 has 15 residues. V was trimmed by 4 bases and J by 6 bases, leaving 17 bases between them. Written as DNA, the CDR3 is TGCGCCAGCAGCGGGCCTCCTGGGGTCCTCAATGAGCAGTTCTTC. It codes for CASSGPPGVLNEQFF.

The rearrangement links TRBV7-2 to TRBJ2-1; 9 bases align to TRBD1. Trimming cost V 3 bases and J 10 bases; bases outside gene matches: 10. The CDR3 totals 15 residues. From germline, CDR1 is SGHTA and CDR2 FQGNSA. The CDR3 sequence is CASSLNARGTGEQFF. The CDR3 DNA is TGTGCCAGCAGCTTGAATGCTCGGGGGACAGGGGAGCAGTTCTTC.

The chain is built from TRBV18 and TRBJ2-1; TRBD1 matches at 9 bases. The CDR3 consists of 16 residues. Per germline, CDR1 KGHSH and CDR2 LQKENI. The J segment lost 7 bases and the V segment lost 3 bases, leaving 10 bases of the junction unmatched. The CDR3 DNA sequence: TGTGCCAGCTCACCCTTCGGACAGGGGCTGGTGAATGAGCAGTTCTTC. Protein product: CASSPFGQGLVNEQFF.

This chain links TRBV27 with TRBJ1-5; 9 bases align to TRBD1. The CDR3 consists of 15 residues. Trimming cost V 4 bases and J 3 bases; bases outside gene matches: 4. CDR1 and CDR2 (germline): MNHEY, SMNVEV (reference sequence). The CDR3 region is CASSSTGGINQPQHF. As DNA, the CDR3 is TGTGCCAGCAGTTCGACAGGGGGGATCAATCAGCCCCAGCATTTT.

The rearrangement uses TRBV7-2 and TRBJ2-6, with D unresolved. Germline V lookup: CDR1 SGHTA, CDR2 FQGNSA. This CDR3 is built from 14 residues. V was trimmed by 4 bases and J by 11 bases, leaving 15 bases between them. The CDR3 region has the DNA TGTGCCAGCAGCTACTCCGGGTCCGCCGACGTCCTGACTTTC. Translating gives CASSYSGSADVLTF.

The chain couples TRBV15 to TRBJ1-5; 12 nucleotides agree with TRBD1. The trim removed 5 bases at V and 6 bases at J, leaving 2 bases unmatched. Germline V gene sequence: CDR1 LNHNV, CDR2 YYDKDF (reference sequence). This CDR3 contains 14 residues. CDR3 amino acids: CATSGDRGPQPQHF. The CDR3 DNA is TGTGCCACCAGCGGGGACAGGGGGCCTCAGCCCCAGCATTTT.

This clonotype was observed a handful of times. The rearrangement links TRBV4-2 to TRBJ1-2, with D possibly matching TRBD1 (5 bases). This CDR3 is 15 amino acids long. Trimming shortened V by 8 bases and J by 3 bases, and 19 bases separated the two germline ends. Germline values: CDR1 LGHNA, CDR2 YNFKEQ. This CDR3 reads CASSPVGEGHYGYTF. The CDR3 bases are TGTGCCAGCTCCCCAGTAGGAGAGGGGCACTATGGCTACACCTTC.

The rearrangement joins TRBV19 to TRBJ1-1, with D perhaps matching TRBD1 (5 bases). The V end was cut by 3 bases, the J end by 7 bases, with 15 bases between. This CDR3 contains 14 residues. Germline assignment: CDR1 LNHDA and CDR2 SQIVND (reference sequence). The CDR3 sequence is CASSMDTLRGEAFF. CDR3 coding DNA: TGTGCCAGTAGTATGGACACTTTACGAGGTGAAGCTTTCTTT.

The genes are TRBV29-1 and TRBJ1-1; D might be TRBD1 (5 bases). Germline-derived CDR1 and CDR2 are SQVTM and ANQGSEA. The CDR3 length is 15 residues. The V end lost 6 bases, the J end lost 6 bases, and 23 bases lay between the germline ends. DNA of the CDR3: TGCAGCGTGGGGGTGGCGGGGCCAGGGAGATCTGAAGCTTTCTTT. As protein: CSVGVAGPGRSEAFF. Full variable domain (missing parts from reference TRBV29-1 and TRBJ1-1): SAVISQKPSRDICQRGTSLTIQCQVDSQVTMMFWYRQQPGQSLTLIATANQGSEATYESGFVIDKFPISRPNLTFSTLTVSNMSPEDSSIYLCSVGVAGPGRSEAFFGQGTRLTVV.

The rearrangement uses TRBV12-3 or TRBV12-4 and TRBJ1-3; D remains unclear. CDR3 size: 16 residues. Trimming shortened V by 1 base and J by 0 bases, and 10 bases separated the two germline ends. CDR3 amino acids: CASSLGVTSSGNTIYF. As DNA, the CDR3 is TGTGCCAGCAGTTTAGGTGTCACTAGCTCTGGAAACACCATATATTTT.

The DNA for the CDR3 is TGCAGTACTACCGGGACTAGCGGGAACCCCTACGAGCAGTACTTC. Translation: CSTTGTSGNPYEQYF. The genes are TRBV20-1 and TRBJ2-7; 13 bases align to TRBD2. This CDR3 has 15 amino acids. From germline, CDR1 is DFQATT and CDR2 SNEGSKA (reference sequence). J was trimmed by 2 bases and V by 8 bases; bases with no gene match: 9.

The CDR3 nucleotides are TGTGCCAGCAGCCCGAAGACCGGTACAGGGGAATTCCGCGTTTATGGCTACACCTTC. Its translation is CASSPKTGTGEFRVYGYTF. V usage is TRBV14 and J usage is TRBJ1-2; 7 bases line up with TRBD1. The trim removed 4 bases at V and 5 bases at J, leaving 22 bases unmatched. Germline V gene data show CDR1 as SGHDN and CDR2 as FVKESK. The CDR3 length is 19 residues.

The chain couples TRBV12-3 or TRBV12-4 to TRBJ1-2, with D possibly being TRBD1 (5 bases). V was shortened by 1 base and J by 4 bases, with 7 bases between the two germline ends. The CDR3 sequence is 13 residues long. The CDR3 DNA follows: TGTGCCAGCAGTTTAGGGACACTCTATGGCTACACCTTC. Amino acid sequence: CASSLGTLYGYTF.

This chain links TRBV3-1 with TRBJ2-2; 11 bases fit TRBD1. With V trimmed by 4 bases and J by 4 bases, 5 bases remained unmatched. The CDR3 covers 16 residues. Germline assignment: CDR1 LGHDT and CDR2 YNNKEL (reference sequence). The chain's CDR3 is CASSPLGTGGTGELFF. For the CDR3, the DNA is TGTGCCAGCAGCCCTCTCGGGACAGGGGGCACCGGGGAGCTGTTTTTT.

This clonotype was seen a few times. The rearrangement uses TRBV9 and TRBJ2-1, with D tentatively TRBD1 (6 bases). The CDR3 consists of 14 residues. The germline V and J ends were trimmed by 4 bases and 4 bases, with 12 bases remaining between them. CDR1 and CDR2 (germline): SGDLS, YYNGEE. DNA for the CDR3: TGTGCCAGCAGCCGGACAGCCGATTACAATGAGCAGTTCTTC. Translation gives CASSRTADYNEQFF. Supplemented by reference TRBV9 and TRBJ2-1, the full variable domain reads DSGVTQTPKHLITATGQRVTLRCSPRSGDLSVYWYQQSLDQGLQFLIQYYNGEERAKGNILERFSAQQFPDLHSELNLSSLELGDSALYFCASSRTADYNEQFFGPGTRLTVL.

This clonotype has ten or more counts. The chain recombines TRBV4-3 with TRBJ2-7; 10 nucleotides align to TRBD2. Germline lookup yields CDR1 LGHNA and CDR2 YSLEER. V dropped 2 bases and J dropped 3; count of bases not matched to a gene: 4. The CDR3 covers 15 residues. The DNA of the CDR3 is TGCGCCAGCAGCCAACGGCCTAGCGGGAGCTACGAGCAGTACTTC. Protein sequence: CASSQRPSGSYEQYF.

The CDR3 region has the DNA TGCAGTGCTAGAGATGGGACAGTGAATTCACCCCTCCACTTT. It specifies CSARDGTVNSPLHF. The chain has TRBV20-1 and TRBJ1-6, with 7 bases that match TRBD1. CDR1 DFQATT and CDR2 SNEGSKA come from the germline V gene (reference sequence). The J segment lost 7 bases and the V segment lost 0 bases, leaving 3 bases of the junction unmatched. The CDR3 sequence is 14 residues long.

The rearrangement uses TRBV11-2 and TRBJ2-2; TRBD2 matches 9 bases. Trimming took 6 bases from V and 6 from J; bases not matched to a gene: 8. The CDR3 runs to 15 residues. Germline lookup yields CDR1 SGHAT and CDR2 FQNNGV. CDR3 DNA sequence: TGTGCCAGCAGATCTAGCGGGAAGCCTTCCGGGGAGCTGTTTTTT. Protein product: CASRSSGKPSGELFF.